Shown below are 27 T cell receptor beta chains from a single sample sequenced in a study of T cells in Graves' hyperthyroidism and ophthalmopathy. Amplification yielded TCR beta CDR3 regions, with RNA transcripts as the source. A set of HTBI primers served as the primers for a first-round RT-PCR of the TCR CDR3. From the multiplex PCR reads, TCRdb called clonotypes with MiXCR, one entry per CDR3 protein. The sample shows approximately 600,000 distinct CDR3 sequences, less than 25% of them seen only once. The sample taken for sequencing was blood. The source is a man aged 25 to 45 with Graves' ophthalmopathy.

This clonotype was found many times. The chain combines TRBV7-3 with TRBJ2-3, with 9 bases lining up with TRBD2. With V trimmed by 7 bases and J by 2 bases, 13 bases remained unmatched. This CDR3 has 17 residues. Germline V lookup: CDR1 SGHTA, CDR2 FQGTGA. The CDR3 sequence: CASNIPRREGNTDTQYF. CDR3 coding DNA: TGTGCCAGCAACATCCCGAGGCGGGAGGGGAACACAGATACGCAGTATTTT.

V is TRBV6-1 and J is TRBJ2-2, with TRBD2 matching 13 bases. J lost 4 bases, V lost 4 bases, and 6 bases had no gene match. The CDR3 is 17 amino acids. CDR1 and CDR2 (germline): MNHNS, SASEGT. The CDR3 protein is CASSVRLAGGGTGELFF. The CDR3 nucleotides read TGTGCCAGCAGTGTTAGACTAGCGGGAGGTGGCACCGGGGAGCTGTTTTTT.

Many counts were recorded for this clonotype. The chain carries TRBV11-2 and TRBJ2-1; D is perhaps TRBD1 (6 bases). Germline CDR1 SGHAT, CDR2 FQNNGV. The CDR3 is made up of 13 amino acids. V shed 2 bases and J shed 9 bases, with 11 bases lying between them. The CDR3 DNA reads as TGTGCCAGCAGCTTAACAGGGAATAGTGAGCAGTTCTTC. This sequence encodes CASSLTGNSEQFF.

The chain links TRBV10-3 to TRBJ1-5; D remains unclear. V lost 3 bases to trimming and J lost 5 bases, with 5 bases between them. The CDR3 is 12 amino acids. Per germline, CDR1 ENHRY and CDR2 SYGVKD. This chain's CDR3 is CAISDLDQPQHF. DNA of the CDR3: TGTGCCATCAGTGATTTAGATCAGCCCCAGCATTTT.

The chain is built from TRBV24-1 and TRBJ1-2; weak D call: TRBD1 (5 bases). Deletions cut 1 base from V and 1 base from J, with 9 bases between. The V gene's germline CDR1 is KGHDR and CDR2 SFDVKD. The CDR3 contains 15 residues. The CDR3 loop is CATSDFRGINYGYTF. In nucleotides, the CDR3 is TGTGCCACCAGTGATTTTCGGGGGATTAACTATGGCTACACCTTC.

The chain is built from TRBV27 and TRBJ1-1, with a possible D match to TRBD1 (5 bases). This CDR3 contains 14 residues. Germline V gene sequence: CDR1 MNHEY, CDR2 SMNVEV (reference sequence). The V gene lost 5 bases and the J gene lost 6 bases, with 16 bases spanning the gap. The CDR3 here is CASSAAQDTAEAFF. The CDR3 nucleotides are TGTGCCAGCAGTGCCGCGCAGGACACCGCTGAAGCTTTCTTT.

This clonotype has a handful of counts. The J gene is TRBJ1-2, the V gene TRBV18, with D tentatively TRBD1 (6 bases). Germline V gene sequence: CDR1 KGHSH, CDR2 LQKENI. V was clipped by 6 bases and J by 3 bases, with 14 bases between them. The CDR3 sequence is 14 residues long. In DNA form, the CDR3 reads TGTGCCAGCTCGACCGACAGGTACTACTATGGCTACACCTTC. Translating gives CASSTDRYYYGYTF.

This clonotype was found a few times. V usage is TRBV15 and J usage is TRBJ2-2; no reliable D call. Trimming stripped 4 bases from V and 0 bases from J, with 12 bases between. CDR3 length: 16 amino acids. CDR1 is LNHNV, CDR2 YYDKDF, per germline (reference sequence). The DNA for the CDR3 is TGTGCCACCAGCACGTTTGGGGTCCCGAACACCGGGGAGCTGTTTTTT. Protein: CATSTFGVPNTGELFF.

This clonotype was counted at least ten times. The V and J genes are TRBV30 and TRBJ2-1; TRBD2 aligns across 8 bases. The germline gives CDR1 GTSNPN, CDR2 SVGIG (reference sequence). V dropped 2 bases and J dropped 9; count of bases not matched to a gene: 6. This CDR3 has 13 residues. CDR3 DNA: TGTGCCTGGAGTCGTGGTAGCGGGACTGAGCAGTTCTTC. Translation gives CAWSRGSGTEQFF.

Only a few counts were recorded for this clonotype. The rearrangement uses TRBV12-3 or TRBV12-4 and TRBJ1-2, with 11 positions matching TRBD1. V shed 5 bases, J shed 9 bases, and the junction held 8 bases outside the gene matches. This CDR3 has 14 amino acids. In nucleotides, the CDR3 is TGTGCCAGCAGTGACCGGGACAGGGGGTCGAGCTACACCTTC. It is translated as CASSDRDRGSSYTF.

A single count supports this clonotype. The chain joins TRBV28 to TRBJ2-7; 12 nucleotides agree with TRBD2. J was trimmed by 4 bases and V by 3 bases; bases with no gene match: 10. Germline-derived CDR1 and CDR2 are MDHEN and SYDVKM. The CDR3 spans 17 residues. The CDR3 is CASSFPTLTSGRYEQYF. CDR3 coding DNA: TGTGCCAGCAGTTTCCCGACCTTAACTAGCGGGAGGTACGAGCAGTACTTC.

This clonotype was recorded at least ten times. CDR3 bases: TGTGCCAGCAGCTTAGATTTACCGGGTGGCATGAACACTGAAGCTTTCTTT. It encodes CASSLDLPGGMNTEAFF. The chain carries TRBV11-2 and TRBJ1-1; the D is unclear. Trimming removed 0 bases from V and 0 bases from J, with 14 bases in between. Germline assignment: CDR1 SGHAT and CDR2 FQNNGV. There are 17 residues in the CDR3.

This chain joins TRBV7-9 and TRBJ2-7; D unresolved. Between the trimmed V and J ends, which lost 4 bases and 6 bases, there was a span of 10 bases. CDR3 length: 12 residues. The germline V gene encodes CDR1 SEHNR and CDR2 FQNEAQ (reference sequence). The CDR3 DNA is TGTGCCAGCAGCTCAGACGTGGTCGAGCAGTACTTC. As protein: CASSSDVVEQYF. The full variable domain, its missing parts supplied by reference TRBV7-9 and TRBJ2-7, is DTGVSQNPRHKITKRGQNVTFRCDPISEHNRLYWYRQTLGQGPEFLTYFQNEAQLEKSRLLSDRFSAERPKGSFSTLEIQRTEQGDSAMYLCASSSDVVEQYFGPGTRLTVT.

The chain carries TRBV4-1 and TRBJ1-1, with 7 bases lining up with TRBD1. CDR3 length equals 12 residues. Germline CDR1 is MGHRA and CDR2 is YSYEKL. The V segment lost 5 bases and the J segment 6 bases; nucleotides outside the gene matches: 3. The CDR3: CASSYRGSEAFF. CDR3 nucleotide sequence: TGCGCCAGCAGCTACAGGGGCTCTGAAGCTTTCTTT.

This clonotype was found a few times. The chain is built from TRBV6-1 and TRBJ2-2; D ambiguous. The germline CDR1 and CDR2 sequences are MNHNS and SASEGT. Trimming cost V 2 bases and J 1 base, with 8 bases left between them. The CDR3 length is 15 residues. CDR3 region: CASSEQDGNTGELFF. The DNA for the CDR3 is TGTGCCAGCAGTGAACAAGACGGGAACACCGGGGAGCTGTTTTTT.

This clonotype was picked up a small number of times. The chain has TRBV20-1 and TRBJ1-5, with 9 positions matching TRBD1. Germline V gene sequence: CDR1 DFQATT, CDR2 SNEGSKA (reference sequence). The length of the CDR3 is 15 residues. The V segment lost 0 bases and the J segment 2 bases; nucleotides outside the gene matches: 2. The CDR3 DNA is TGCAGTGCTAGAGACACAGGGGGCGGCAATCAGCCCCAGCATTTT. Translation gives CSARDTGGGNQPQHF.

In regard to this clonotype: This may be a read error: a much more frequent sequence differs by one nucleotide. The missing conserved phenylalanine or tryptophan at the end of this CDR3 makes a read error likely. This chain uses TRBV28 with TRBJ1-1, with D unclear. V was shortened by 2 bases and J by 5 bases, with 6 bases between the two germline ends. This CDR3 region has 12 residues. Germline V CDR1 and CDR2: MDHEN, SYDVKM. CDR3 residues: CASSLVLTEAFL. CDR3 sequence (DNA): TGTGCCAGCAGTTTAGTGTTGACTGAAGCTTTCCTT.

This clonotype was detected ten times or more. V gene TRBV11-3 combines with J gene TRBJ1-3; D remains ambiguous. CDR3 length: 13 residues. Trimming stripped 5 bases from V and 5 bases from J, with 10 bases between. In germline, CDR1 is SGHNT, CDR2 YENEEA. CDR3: CASSLGPRNTIYF. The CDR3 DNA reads TGTGCCAGCAGCCTAGGACCAAGAAACACCATATATTTT.

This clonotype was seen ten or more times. CDR3 sequence reads: CASSLSGMSYEQYF. CDR3 nucleotides: TGTGCCAGCAGCTTATCGGGGATGAGCTACGAGCAGTACTTC. The chain couples TRBV7-2 to TRBJ2-7, with D tentatively TRBD2 (5 bases). The CDR3 has 14 residues. In germline, CDR1 is SGHTA, CDR2 FQGNSA. Trimming removed 2 bases at V and 3 bases at J, with 11 bases between.

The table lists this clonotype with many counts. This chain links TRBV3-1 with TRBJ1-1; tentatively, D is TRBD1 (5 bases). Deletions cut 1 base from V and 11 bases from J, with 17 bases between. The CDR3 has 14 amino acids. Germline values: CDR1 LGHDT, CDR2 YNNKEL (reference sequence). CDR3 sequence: CASSQGHSGPGAFF. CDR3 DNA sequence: TGTGCCAGCAGCCAAGGCCATAGCGGGCCAGGGGCTTTCTTT.

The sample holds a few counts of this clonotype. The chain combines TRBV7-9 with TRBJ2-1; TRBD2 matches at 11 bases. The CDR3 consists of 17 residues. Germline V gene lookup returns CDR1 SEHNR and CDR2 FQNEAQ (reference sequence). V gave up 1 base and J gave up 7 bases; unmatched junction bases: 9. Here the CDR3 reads CASSLDLGASGRNEQFF. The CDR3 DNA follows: TGTGCCAGCAGCTTAGACCTGGGGGCTAGCGGGAGGAATGAGCAGTTCTTC.

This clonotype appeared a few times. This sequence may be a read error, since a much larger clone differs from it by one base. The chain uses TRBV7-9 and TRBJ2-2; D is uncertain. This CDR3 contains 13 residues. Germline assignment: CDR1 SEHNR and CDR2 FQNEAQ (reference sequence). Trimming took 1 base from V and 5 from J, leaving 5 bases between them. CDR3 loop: CASSLVETGELFF. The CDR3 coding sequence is TGTGCCAGCAGCTTAGTGGAAACCGGGGAGCTGTTTTTT.

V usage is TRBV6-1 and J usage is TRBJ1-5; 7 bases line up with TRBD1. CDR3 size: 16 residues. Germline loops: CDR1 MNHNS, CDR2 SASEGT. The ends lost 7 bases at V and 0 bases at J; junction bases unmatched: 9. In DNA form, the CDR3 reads TGTGCCAGCACCGTGCTAGGGACAGTTAGCAATCAGCCCCAGCATTTT. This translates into CASTVLGTVSNQPQHF.

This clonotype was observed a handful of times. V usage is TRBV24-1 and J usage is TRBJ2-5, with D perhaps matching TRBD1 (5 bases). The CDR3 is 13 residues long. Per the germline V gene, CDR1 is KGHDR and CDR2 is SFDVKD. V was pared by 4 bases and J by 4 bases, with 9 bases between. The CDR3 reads CATSERGRETQYF. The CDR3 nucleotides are TGTGCCACCAGTGAAAGGGGCCGAGAGACCCAGTACTTC.

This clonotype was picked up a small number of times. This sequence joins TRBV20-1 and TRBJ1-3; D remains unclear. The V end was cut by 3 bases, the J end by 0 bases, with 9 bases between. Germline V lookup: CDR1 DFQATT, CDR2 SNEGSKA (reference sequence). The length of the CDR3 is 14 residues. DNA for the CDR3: TGCAGTGCTAGTAGAGGACGCTCTGGAAACACCATATATTTT. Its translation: CSASRGRSGNTIYF.

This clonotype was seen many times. As DNA, the CDR3 is TGTGCCAGCAGCCCCTCGGGCGGGAGTATCTACGAGCAGTACTTC. It translates to CASSPSGGSIYEQYF. The chain has TRBV7-2 and TRBJ2-7, with 7 bases identical to TRBD2. J lost 3 bases, V lost 5 bases, and 10 bases had no gene match. Germline lookup yields CDR1 SGHTA and CDR2 FQGNSA. CDR3 length: 15 amino acids.

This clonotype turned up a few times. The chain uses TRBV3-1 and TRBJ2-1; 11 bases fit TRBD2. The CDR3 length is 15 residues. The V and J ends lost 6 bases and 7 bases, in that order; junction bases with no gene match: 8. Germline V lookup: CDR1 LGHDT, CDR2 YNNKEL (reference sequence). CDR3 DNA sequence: TGTGCCAGCAGTTCCTCACTAGCGGGAGAGAATGAGCAGTTCTTC. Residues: CASSSSLAGENEQFF.